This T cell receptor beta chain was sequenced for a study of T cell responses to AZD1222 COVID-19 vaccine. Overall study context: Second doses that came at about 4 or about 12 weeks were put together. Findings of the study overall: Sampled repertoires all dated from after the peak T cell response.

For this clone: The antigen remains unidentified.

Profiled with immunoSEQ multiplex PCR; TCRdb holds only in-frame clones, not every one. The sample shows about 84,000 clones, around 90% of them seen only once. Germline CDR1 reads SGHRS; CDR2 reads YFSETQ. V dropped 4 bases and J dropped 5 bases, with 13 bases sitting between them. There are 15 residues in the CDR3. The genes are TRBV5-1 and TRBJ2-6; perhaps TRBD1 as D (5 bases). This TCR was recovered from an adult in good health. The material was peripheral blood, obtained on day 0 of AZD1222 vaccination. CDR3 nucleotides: TGCGCCAGCAGCAGGACAACCGCCTGGGCCAACGTCCTGACTTTC. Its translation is CASSRTTAWANVLTF.